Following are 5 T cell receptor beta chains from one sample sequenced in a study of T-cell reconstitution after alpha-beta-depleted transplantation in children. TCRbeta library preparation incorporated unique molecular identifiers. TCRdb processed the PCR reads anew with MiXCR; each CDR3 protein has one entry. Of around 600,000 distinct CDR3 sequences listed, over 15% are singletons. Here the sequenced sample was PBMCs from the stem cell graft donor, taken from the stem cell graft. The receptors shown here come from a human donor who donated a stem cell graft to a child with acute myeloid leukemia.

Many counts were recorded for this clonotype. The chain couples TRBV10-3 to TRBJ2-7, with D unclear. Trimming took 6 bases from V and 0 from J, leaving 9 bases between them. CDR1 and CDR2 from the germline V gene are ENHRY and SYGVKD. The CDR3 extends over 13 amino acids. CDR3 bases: TGTGCCATCAGGGACGGTGACTCCTACGAGCAGTACTTC. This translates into CAIRDGDSYEQYF.

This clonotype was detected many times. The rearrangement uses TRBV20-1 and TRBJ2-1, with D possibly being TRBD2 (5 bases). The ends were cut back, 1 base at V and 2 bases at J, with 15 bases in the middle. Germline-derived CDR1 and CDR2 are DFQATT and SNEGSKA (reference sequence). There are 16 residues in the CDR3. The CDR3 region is CSARVSGSGTYNEQFF. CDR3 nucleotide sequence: TGCAGTGCTAGAGTTTCAGGCTCCGGGACCTACAATGAGCAGTTCTTC.

The CDR3 DNA reads as TGCAGTGCTAGATCTGCCCCCGGGGAGCTGTTTTTT. It specifies CSARSAPGELFF. V usage is TRBV20-1 and J usage is TRBJ2-2, with D hard to call. The germline V gene has CDR1 DFQATT and CDR2 SNEGSKA (reference sequence). The CDR3 is 12 residues long. Trimming pared 2 bases from V and 6 bases from J, leaving 7 bases between.

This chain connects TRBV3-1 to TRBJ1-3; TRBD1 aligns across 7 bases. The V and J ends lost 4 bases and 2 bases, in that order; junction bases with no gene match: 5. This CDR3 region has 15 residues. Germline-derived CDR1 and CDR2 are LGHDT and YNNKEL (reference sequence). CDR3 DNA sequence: TGTGCCAGCAGCCCTCCCGGACAGGCTGGAAACACCATATATTTT. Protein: CASSPPGQAGNTIYF.

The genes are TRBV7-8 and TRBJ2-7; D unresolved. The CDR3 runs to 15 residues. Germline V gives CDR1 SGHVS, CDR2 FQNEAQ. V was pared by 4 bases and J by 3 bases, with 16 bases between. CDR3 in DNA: TGTGCCAGCAGCTCCACTCCGGTTGACGGCTACGAGCAGTACGTC. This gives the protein CASSSTPVDGYEQYV.